The clone carrying this T cell receptor (beta chain) has a single count. Germline CDR1 and CDR2: SGHRS and YFSETQ. CDR3 length equals 16 residues. Deletions cut 3 bases from V and 4 bases from J, with 19 bases between. Some clones are missing from TCRdb's copy, which holds only in-frame ones; the method was immunoSEQ multiplex PCR. Among 55,000 to 80,000 clones listed, around three quarters were seen once. These data belong to a study of blood T cell repertoires in COVID-19. Study context: The analysed material was cDNA or gDNA that came from T cells, B-cell-depleted T cells, or PBMCs.

The gene calls are TRBV5-1 and TRBJ1-1, with D perhaps matching TRBD1 (6 bases). The clonotype originates from a human donor in a cohort sampled during active COVID-19. Sequencing was carried out using peripheral blood. The CDR3 coding sequence is TGCGCCAGCAGCTGGAGGGGGGGTGGAACTTCCACTGAAGCTTTCTTT. Translated: CASSWRGGGTSTEAFF.